Listed below are T cell receptor beta chains from one sample, sequenced in a study of Ad26.COV2.S vaccination and SARS-CoV-2 variants. The protocol was immunoSEQ multiplex PCR, while the TCRdb copy is restricted to in-frame clones and leaves out a portion. The data contain hundreds of thousands of clones, 90% of them singletons. This material consisted of peripheral blood, taken in a trial of Ad26.COV2.S vaccine versus placebo. These receptors all come from a person between 18 and 59 years old who received the Ad26.COV2.S COVID-19 vaccine or a placebo. CDR3s include the opening cysteine and the closing phenylalanine or tryptophan. The order of the fields is D gene, J gene, V gene, CDR3 protein, CDR3 DNA. D genes are given only for firm matches.

d_call: TRBD2; j_call: TRBJ2-1; v_call: TRBV30; cdr3_aa: CAWSVPAGAKFF; cdr3_nt: TGTGCCTGGAGTGTTCCAGCGGGAGCCAAGTTCTTC
d_call: NA; j_call: TRBJ2-5; v_call: TRBV25-1; cdr3_aa: CASSDHIPQETQYF; cdr3_nt: TGTGCCAGCAGTGATCACATACCACAAGAGACCCAGTACTTC
d_call: NA; j_call: TRBJ2-1; v_call: TRBV29-1; cdr3_aa: CSAEYGSSYNEQFF; cdr3_nt: TGCAGCGCCGAATACGGGAGTAGCTACAATGAGCAGTTCTTC
d_call: TRBD2; j_call: TRBJ2-2; v_call: TRBV11-3; cdr3_aa: CASSLALAGAVTGELFF; cdr3_nt: TGTGCCAGCAGCTTAGCACTAGCGGGAGCGGTCACCGGGGAGCTGTTTTTT
d_call: TRBD2; j_call: TRBJ2-3; v_call: TRBV5-6; cdr3_aa: CASSSSLLAGVLTDTQYF; cdr3_nt: TGTGCCAGCAGCTCTAGCCTCCTAGCGGGAGTATTGACAGATACGCAGTATTTT
d_call: NA; j_call: TRBJ1-3; v_call: TRBV6-5; cdr3_aa: CAATQSSGNTIYF; cdr3_nt: TGTGCCGCAACCCAGAGCTCTGGAAACACCATATATTTT
d_call: NA; j_call: TRBJ2-2; v_call: TRBV12-5; cdr3_aa: CASGSAAGELFF; cdr3_nt: TGTGCTAGTGGCTCGGCGGCCGGGGAGCTGTTTTTT
d_call: NA; j_call: TRBJ1-6; v_call: TRBV6-5; cdr3_aa: CASSYRAGLNSPLHF; cdr3_nt: TGTGCCAGCAGTTACCGCGCAGGGCTAAATTCACCCCTCCACTTT
d_call: NA; j_call: TRBJ2-1; v_call: TRBV28; cdr3_aa: CASSLGGQGSREQFF; cdr3_nt: TGTGCCAGCAGTTTGGGGGGCCAGGGGTCGCGCGAGCAGTTCTTC
d_call: TRBD2; j_call: TRBJ2-1; v_call: TRBV7-2; cdr3_aa: CASSSTSGSGNEQFF; cdr3_nt: TGTGCCAGCAGCTCGACTAGCGGGAGTGGTAATGAGCAGTTCTTC
d_call: NA; j_call: TRBJ2-3; v_call: TRBV14; cdr3_aa: CASPNCTDTQYF; cdr3_nt: TGTGCCAGCCCGAATTGCACAGATACGCAGTATTTT
d_call: NA; j_call: TRBJ2-3; v_call: TRBV5-8; cdr3_aa: CASSLEPSSDTQYF; cdr3_nt: TGTGCCAGCAGCTTGGAGCCCAGCTCAGATACGCAGTATTTT
d_call: NA; j_call: TRBJ2-1; v_call: TRBV5-6; cdr3_aa: CASSLFREYNEQFF; cdr3_nt: TGTGCCAGCAGCTTGTTCCGGGAATACAATGAGCAGTTCTTC
d_call: NA; j_call: TRBJ2-1; v_call: TRBV9; cdr3_aa: CASSRYKEQFF; cdr3_nt: TGTGCCAGCAGCCGTTACAAAGAGCAGTTCTTC
d_call: NA; j_call: TRBJ1-3; v_call: TRBV7-2; cdr3_aa: CASSPRGPSGNTIYF; cdr3_nt: TGTGCCAGCAGCCCCCGGGGCCCCTCTGGAAACACCATATATTTT
d_call: NA; j_call: TRBJ1-5; v_call: TRBV2; cdr3_aa: CASSGEGVQPQHF; cdr3_nt: TGTGCCAGCAGTGGGGAAGGGGTTCAGCCCCAGCATTTT
d_call: TRBD2; j_call: TRBJ2-7; v_call: TRBV6-1; cdr3_aa: CASSEVSGLAGGEQYF; cdr3_nt: TGTGCCAGCAGTGAAGTGTCGGGACTAGCGGGAGGCGAGCAGTACTTC
d_call: TRBD1; j_call: TRBJ1-4; v_call: TRBV6-5; cdr3_aa: CASSYSRGYEKLFF; cdr3_nt: TGTGCCAGCAGTTACTCCAGGGGGTATGAAAAACTGTTTTTT
d_call: NA; j_call: TRBJ2-3; v_call: TRBV10-3; cdr3_aa: CAISWTSTDTQYF; cdr3_nt: TGTGCCATCAGTTGGACTAGCACAGATACGCAGTATTTT
d_call: TRBD2; j_call: TRBJ2-1; v_call: TRBV3-1/TRBV3-2; cdr3_aa: CASSQGLADSYNEQFF; cdr3_nt: TGTGCCAGCAGCCAAGGGCTAGCGGACTCCTACAATGAGCAGTTCTTC
d_call: TRBD2; j_call: TRBJ2-1; v_call: TRBV7-9; cdr3_aa: CASRPTSGPYNEQFF; cdr3_nt: TGTGCCAGCAGGCCGACTAGCGGGCCTTACAATGAGCAGTTCTTC
d_call: NA; j_call: TRBJ2-7; v_call: TRBV18; cdr3_aa: CASSFDRSYEQYF; cdr3_nt: TGTGCCAGCTCATTCGACAGGTCCTACGAGCAGTACTTC